This entry features one T cell receptor beta chain sequence. The antigen is not known. This record belongs to a study of human T cells and chemical hapten exposure. Study context: Variation in per-sample TCR yields came mainly from small pooled library volume differences. Study-wide points: With regard to DPC sensitization, TCRs above 1 in 1000 frequency did not change.

The CDR3 consists of 14 residues. The germline V gene encodes CDR1 DFQATT and CDR2 SNEGSKA (reference sequence). V shed 3 bases and J shed 4 bases, with 13 bases lying between them. Individual cDNA molecules each carried unique molecular identifiers attached by the library. Using its own MiXCR run on the RACE reads, TCRdb lists one record per CDR3 protein. The sample lists around 130,000 distinct CDR3 sequences; approximately 9.5% were seen once. Described time point: healthy volunteer bleed at 2 weeks. Whole blood, unfractionated, served as the material for total RNA extraction. The TCR comes from a male donor in good health. Some clones in this sample may be carry-over from other donors' samples. V usage is TRBV20-1 and J usage is TRBJ1-5, with a possible D match to TRBD1 (6 bases). Specimen: whole blood. The CDR3 here is CSASPDRFNQPQHF. DNA for the CDR3: TGCAGTGCTAGCCCCGACAGGTTTAATCAGCCCCAGCATTTT.